This T cell receptor beta chain was sequenced for a study of metastatic and nonmetastatic thyroid tumors. The CDR3 is 12 residues long. Germline V gene data show CDR1 as GTSNPN and CDR2 as SVGIG (reference sequence). Among the patients, none had received any treatment before thyroid surgery. TCRdb re-clonotyped the PCR reads through MiXCR. The sample has about 45,000 clones; about 3.3% are singletons. Note on this clone: The junction does not match germline at one end; this may be a read error.

The rearrangement links TRBV30 to TRBJ1-2; no reliable D call. Sequenced material: blood. This receptor was identified in a female donor with papillary thyroid cancer or a benign thyroid nodule (not recorded which). Some clones in this sample may be carry-over from other donors' samples. CDR3 in amino acids: CAWSTTNYDYTF. For the CDR3, the DNA is TGTGCCTGGAGTACAACTAACTATGACTACACCTTC.